This is a list of T cell receptor beta chains from one sample in a study of T cell responses to AZD1222 COVID-19 vaccine. TCRdb's table, derived via immunoSEQ multiplex PCR, lists solely in-frame clones and lacks some. This sample has tens of thousands of clones, with almost 90% found just once. The sample in question was peripheral blood, obtained on day 0 of AZD1222 vaccination. All receptors come from an adult in good health. Each CDR3 is given with its conserved first and last residue. The D gene is left open where the match is weak. Clone size is shown for a subset of rows, as once, few, many or a class of expanded clone.

v_gene	j_gene	abundance	len	d_gene	CDR3nt	CDR3aa
TRBV11-2	TRBJ2-5	.	15	.	TGTGCCAGCAGCCCCCGGACATCTAAGGAGGAGACCCAGTACTTC	CASSPRTSKEETQYF
TRBV2	TRBJ1-2	.	14	.	TGTGCCACCCGACGGGACACCATGGGGTATGGCTACACCTTC	CATRRDTMGYGYTF
TRBV6-5	TRBJ2-5	.	13	.	TGTGCCAGCAATCCTAGCGGAACAGGGGCCCAGTACTTC	CASNPSGTGAQYF
TRBV24-1	TRBJ1-2	.	14	TRBD1	TGTGCCACCAGTGACTGGACAGGGAACTATGGCTACACCTTC	CATSDWTGNYGYTF
TRBV12-3/TRBV12-4	TRBJ2-7	.	11	.	TGTGCCAGCAGTCTCGGGAGAGAGCAGTACTTC	CASSLGREQYF
TRBV2	TRBJ2-7	few	12	.	TGTGCCAGCAGGCCGGCGGCTGGCGAGCAGTACTTC	CASRPAAGEQYF
TRBV4-3	TRBJ2-7	once	20	TRBD2	TGCGCCAGCAGCCCACGGCTGGTGAGCGGGGGGCACGGGAGCTCCTACGAGCAGTACTTC	CASSPRLVSGGHGSSYEQYF
TRBV3-1/TRBV3-2	TRBJ2-1	.	15	TRBD2	TGTGCCAGCAGTGCCGGGACTAGCGGCTACAATGAGCAGTTCTTC	CASSAGTSGYNEQFF
TRBV30	TRBJ1-6	.	16	.	TGTGCCTGGAGTGCGATGCAGGGAGAGGGTAATTCACCCCTCCACTTT	CAWSAMQGEGNSPLHF
TRBV7-2	TRBJ1-4	few	15	.	TGTGCCAGCAGCCCCCGGGGGGCACCGAATGAAAAACTGTTTTTT	CASSPRGAPNEKLFF
TRBV11-1	TRBJ2-7	.	14	.	TGTGCCAGCAGCTTACGGGTAGACTCCTACGAGCAGTACTTC	CASSLRVDSYEQYF
TRBV2	TRBJ1-1	.	16	.	TGTGCCAGCAGTGAGGGGACTGGGGCCCTGAACACTGAAGCTTTCTTT	CASSEGTGALNTEAFF
TRBV4-3	TRBJ1-1	few	13	.	TGCGCCAGCAGCTCTCAACCGGGGACTGAAGCTTTCTTT	CASSSQPGTEAFF
TRBV6-5	TRBJ2-7	.	14	.	TGTGCCAGCAGTTACTCGCTCTACTCCTACGAGCAGTACTTC	CASSYSLYSYEQYF
TRBV5-1	TRBJ2-1	.	12	.	TGCGCCAGCAGAGGTGGGGGTCATGAGCAGTTCTTC	CASRGGGHEQFF
TRBV6-2/TRBV6-3	TRBJ2-2	.	17	TRBD1	TGTGCCAGCAGATACTTTGGACAGGAAATTAACACCGGGGAGCTGTTTTTT	CASRYFGQEINTGELFF
TRBV5-5	TRBJ2-1	.	14	.	TGTGCCAGCAGCTTAGGACAGATTTACAATGAGCAGTTCTTC	CASSLGQIYNEQFF
TRBV18	TRBJ1-1	.	13	.	TGTGCCAGCTCACCGGGCGAGAACACTGAAGCTTTCTTT	CASSPGENTEAFF
TRBV5-1	TRBJ1-6	.	16	TRBD1	TGCGCCAGCAGCTTGTCCCCCGGGACAGGGGACTCACCCCTCCACTTT	CASSLSPGTGDSPLHF
TRBV5-4	TRBJ1-4	.	16	TRBD1	TGTGCCAGCAGCCCGACTTCCGGGACAGGGGGTGAAAAACTGTTTTTT	CASSPTSGTGGEKLFF
TRBV28	TRBJ1-6	.	18	TRBD1	TGTGCCAGCAGTTTCCGGACAGGAGTGAGCTCCTATAATTCACCCCTCCACTTT	CASSFRTGVSSYNSPLHF
TRBV6-5	TRBJ1-4	.	13	.	TGTGCCAGCGCGGAACAGCGGAATGAAAAACTGTTTTTT	CASAEQRNEKLFF
TRBV11-2	TRBJ2-3	.	17	TRBD2	TGTGCCAGCAGCTTAGATCGTCGGCTAGCGGGGGGGCCTACGCAGTATTTT	CASSLDRRLAGGPTQYF
TRBV6-2/TRBV6-3	TRBJ2-1	.	15	.	TGTGCCAGCAGCCTTCTTGAAGCGGGTTACAATGAGCAGTTCTTC	CASSLLEAGYNEQFF
TRBV6-5	TRBJ1-1	.	11	.	TGTGCCAGCAGAGAGGGCACTGAAGCTTTCTTT	CASREGTEAFF
TRBV6-1	TRBJ1-2	.	13	.	TGTGCCAGCAGTGATTCGGTCCCCTATGGCTACACCTTC	CASSDSVPYGYTF
TRBV19	TRBJ1-2	.	11	.	TGTGCCAGTACGGACAGCGGGGGCTACACCTTC	CASTDSGGYTF
TRBV14	TRBJ2-5	.	17	.	TGTGCCAGCAGCCATATCCAGGTAGCGACAGACCAAGAGACCCAGTACTTC	CASSHIQVATDQETQYF
TRBV7-8	TRBJ2-5	few	14	.	TGTGCCAGCAGCTTAGGTCGACAGCAAGAGACCCAGTACTTC	CASSLGRQQETQYF
TRBV11-2	TRBJ2-5	.	14	TRBD2	TGTGCCAGCAGCTCTCCTAGCGGTGCAGAGACCCAGTACTTC	CASSSPSGAETQYF
TRBV6-5	TRBJ1-2	.	16	TRBD1	TGTGCCAGCAGTTCTGGTTCGGGACAGGGGGCGTGGGGCTACACCTTC	CASSSGSGQGAWGYTF
TRBV29-1	TRBJ1-2	once	13	.	TGCAGCGTTTCGACCGGAGGGAACTATGGCTACACCTTC	CSVSTGGNYGYTF
TRBV18	TRBJ1-2	.	15	.	TGTGCCAGCTCACCACTGGTTGGAGCTAACTATGGCTACACCTTC	CASSPLVGANYGYTF
TRBV7-2	TRBJ2-1	.	15	TRBD2	TGTGCCAGCAGTCCACTAGCGGGGGCCTCCAATGAGCAGTTCTTC	CASSPLAGASNEQFF
TRBV15	TRBJ1-1	.	14	.	TGTGCCACCAGCAGCGGGGGGAGGGACACTGAAGCTTTCTTT	CATSSGGRDTEAFF
TRBV3-1/TRBV3-2	TRBJ1-1	.	15	.	TGTGCCAGCAGCCAAGGGGCCGGGCAGAACACTGAAGCTTTCTTT	CASSQGAGQNTEAFF
TRBV7-2	TRBJ2-5	.	15	TRBD2	TGTGCCAGCAGCTCTGGACTAGCGGGGGTGGAGACCCAGTACTTC	CASSSGLAGVETQYF
TRBV4-3	TRBJ2-5	once	18	TRBD1	TGCGCCAGCAGCCAAGAGAGCCCCGGGACAGGGGGGACTGAGACCCAGTACTTC	CASSQESPGTGGTETQYF
TRBV6-5	TRBJ1-1	.	15	TRBD1	TGTGCCAGCAGCTATCCGGGACAGGGGAACACTGAAGCTTTCTTT	CASSYPGQGNTEAFF
TRBV12-3/TRBV12-4	TRBJ1-2	few	13	.	TGTGCCAGCAGTTTATCAGGAGTCGGTGGCTACACCTTC	CASSLSGVGGYTF
TRBV6-5	TRBJ1-2	.	15	.	TGTGCCAGCAGTACCTGGGGCAGAGAGAACTATGGCTACACCTTC	CASSTWGRENYGYTF
TRBV7-9	TRBJ1-1	.	16	TRBD1	TGTGCCAGCAGCTTAGGGACGACAGGGGAGAGGGCTGAAGCTTTCTTT	CASSLGTTGERAEAFF
TRBV28	TRBJ2-3	.	14	.	TGTGCCAGCAGTCCCCAAGGGGTGCGAGGTACGCAGTATTTT	CASSPQGVRGTQYF
TRBV19	TRBJ1-5	.	15	TRBD1	TGTGCCAGTAGCGAGCCGGGACAGGTCGGTCAGCCCCAGCATTTT	CASSEPGQVGQPQHF
TRBV4-1	TRBJ2-7	.	15	.	TGCGCCAGCAGCCAAGTGTCGGGGGACCTCGGAGAGCAGTACTTC	CASSQVSGDLGEQYF
TRBV7-9	TRBJ1-1	.	13	.	TGTGCCAGCAGCTTAACGGGGCCTTTGGGAGCTTTCTTT	CASSLTGPLGAFF
TRBV27	TRBJ2-3	.	16	TRBD2	TGTGCCAGCAGTTTATGGGCTAGCGGGCCCACAGATACGCAGTATTTT	CASSLWASGPTDTQYF
TRBV7-9	TRBJ1-5	.	12	.	TGTGCCAGCAGCCTCGGCAATCAGCCCCAGCATTTT	CASSLGNQPQHF
TRBV7-9	TRBJ2-4	.	16	.	TGTGCCAGCAGCTTAGGGGGAGTCTTAGCCAAAAACATTCAGTACTTC	CASSLGGVLAKNIQYF
TRBV7-2	TRBJ1-2	few	16	.	TGTGCCAGCAGCTTAGTATGGCAGGCAACCATCTATGGCTACACCTTC	CASSLVWQATIYGYTF
TRBV19	TRBJ2-7	once	13	TRBD1	TGTGCCAGTAGGGGGACAGGGAGATACGAGCAGTACTTC	CASRGTGRYEQYF
TRBV6-6	TRBJ1-5	.	16	TRBD1	TGTGCCAGCAGTCCGCGAACAGGGGTGGACAATCAGCCCCAGCATTTT	CASSPRTGVDNQPQHF
TRBV9	TRBJ1-3	once	17	TRBD1	TGTGCCAGCAGCGCCGGAACAGGGGGGAGCACTGGAAACACCATATATTTT	CASSAGTGGSTGNTIYF
TRBV11-3	TRBJ1-1	.	14	.	TGTGCCAGCAGCTTAGCAGGGGATTACGGTGAAGCTTTCTTT	CASSLAGDYGEAFF
TRBV18	TRBJ2-5	once	14	.	TGTGCCAGCTCACCGGCGGTTGCGGGAGAGACCCAGTACTTC	CASSPAVAGETQYF
TRBV7-9	TRBJ2-3	.	15	TRBD2	TGTGCCAGCAGTTTCACTAGCGGTCTAACAGATACGCAGTATTTT	CASSFTSGLTDTQYF
TRBV5-1	TRBJ1-2	.	14	TRBD1	TGCGCCAGCAGCACCACAGGGGGACGGTATGGCTACACCTTC	CASSTTGGRYGYTF
TRBV3-1/TRBV3-2	TRBJ1-5	once	15	.	TGTGCCAGCAGCCAAGCAGGGGTTTATAATCAGCCCCAGCATTTT	CASSQAGVYNQPQHF
TRBV18	TRBJ1-1	.	16	TRBD1	TGTGCCAGCTCACCTCCCGGGACAGCGAAAAGGACTGAAGCTTTCTTT	CASSPPGTAKRTEAFF
TRBV18	TRBJ2-2	.	18	TRBD2	TGTGCCAGCTCACCTCCACCTGCGGGGGTGCCGAACACCGGGGAGCTGTTTTTT	CASSPPPAGVPNTGELFF